One sample yielded the 6 T cell receptor beta chains listed below, sequenced in a study of shared clonotypes between healthy human individuals. Method: immunoSEQ multiplex PCR; TCRdb's copy keeps in-frame clones and lacks some. The sample has roughly 2,300,000 clones, 92% seen once; the top ten hold approximately 0.41%. The sample consisted of naive CD4+ T cells from PBMCs. Noted subset: CD45RA+ positively selected. The receptors were sampled from a man aged 18 to 29 in good health. Some clones in this sample may be carry-over from other donors' samples.

The chain couples TRBV19 to TRBJ2-7; TRBD2 aligns across 9 bases. Unmatched junction bases numbered 11, after V lost 5 bases and J lost 6 bases. The CDR3 totals 15 residues. Germline assignment: CDR1 LNHDA and CDR2 SQIVND (reference sequence). The CDR3 sequence: CASSWMAGGPGEQYF. The CDR3 nucleotides are TGTGCCAGTAGTTGGATGGCGGGAGGGCCGGGCGAGCAGTACTTC.

The chain couples TRBV11-2 to TRBJ1-4; D gene unclear. CDR1 is SGHAT, CDR2 FQNNGV, per germline. Trimming cost V 4 bases and J 6 bases, with 15 bases left between them. There are 15 residues in the CDR3. CDR3 protein: CASSSYSEKDEKLFF. As DNA, the CDR3 is TGTGCCAGCAGCTCATATTCAGAAAAAGATGAAAAACTGTTTTTT.

This chain connects TRBV18 to TRBJ2-3; 10 positions match TRBD2. This CDR3 spans 16 amino acids. Germline CDR1 KGHSH, CDR2 LQKENI. Trimming took 2 bases from V and 7 from J; bases not matched to a gene: 9. In DNA form, the CDR3 reads TGTGCCAGCTCACCAGCATCAGCGGGAGGGCTATATACGCAGTATTTT. This sequence encodes CASSPASAGGLYTQYF. Together with reference TRBV18 and TRBJ2-3, the CDR3 gives the full variable domain: NAGVMQNPRHLVRRRGQEARLRCSPMKGHSHVYWYRQLPEEGLKFMVYLQKENIIDESGMPKERFSAEFPKEGPSILRIQQVVRGDSAAYFCASSPASAGGLYTQYFGPGTRLTVL.

This chain connects TRBV30 to TRBJ2-1, with 8 bases aligning to TRBD2. This CDR3 comprises 15 residues. Unmatched junction bases numbered 7, after V lost 0 bases and J lost 6 bases. Germline CDR1 and CDR2: GTSNPN and SVGIG (reference sequence). CDR3 amino acids: CAWSVQLAAFNEQFF. The CDR3 nucleotides are TGTGCCTGGAGTGTACAACTAGCGGCCTTCAATGAGCAGTTCTTC.

J is TRBJ1-6 and V is TRBV30; 7 nucleotides match TRBD1. Germline V gives CDR1 GTSNPN, CDR2 SVGIG (reference sequence). The CDR3 runs 15 residues. Germline trimming cut 4 bases from V and 7 bases from J; bases unmatched to any gene: 10. The CDR3 DNA reads as TGTGCCTGGATATCCGGGACCAGGGGGAATTCACCCCTCCACTTT. Its protein product is CAWISGTRGNSPLHF.

The chain uses TRBV7-9 and TRBJ2-1, with D unclear. CDR1 and CDR2 from the germline V gene are SEHNR and FQNEAQ (reference sequence). CDR3 size: 13 residues. The V gene lost 5 bases and the J gene lost 4 bases, with 9 bases spanning the gap. The chain's CDR3 is CASSRTEYNEQFF. In DNA, the CDR3 is TGTGCCAGCAGCCGGACGGAGTACAATGAGCAGTTCTTC. The variable domain in full, completed from reference TRBV7-9 and TRBJ2-1, reads DTGVSQNPRHKITKRGQNVTFRCDPISEHNRLYWYRQTLGQGPEFLTYFQNEAQLEKSRLLSDRFSAERPKGSFSTLEIQRTEQGDSAMYLCASSRTEYNEQFFGPGTRLTVL.